These 18 T cell receptor beta chains share one sample of origin, sequenced in a study of blood T cell repertoires in COVID-19. The protocol was immunoSEQ multiplex PCR, while the TCRdb copy is restricted to in-frame clones and leaves out a portion. The repertoire consists of roughly 670,000 clones, with about 87% occurring once and the leading ten covering 0.2% to 0.3%. Input material: peripheral blood. These receptors all stem from a woman in her late teens or twenties with acute or convalescent COVID-19.

This chain links TRBV12-3 or TRBV12-4 with TRBJ1-1; D is undetermined. V lost 3 bases, J lost 4 bases, and 9 bases lay in between. The CDR3 runs to 13 residues. The chain's CDR3 is CASSFPGVTEAFF. DNA of the CDR3: TGTGCCAGCAGTTTCCCCGGGGTCACTGAAGCTTTCTTT.

The V call is TRBV27, the J call TRBJ1-6; TRBD1 is a possible D gene (5 bases). V was clipped by 3 bases and J by 10 bases, with 16 bases between them. The CDR3 totals 15 residues. The V gene's germline CDR1 is MNHEY and CDR2 SMNVEV (reference sequence). The CDR3 is CASSFGGGLGSPLHF. DNA of the CDR3: TGTGCCAGCAGTTTTGGGGGAGGACTGGGGTCACCCCTCCACTTT.

This rearrangement joins TRBV4-3 to TRBJ1-3, with D unclear. Germline V CDR1 and CDR2: LGHNA, YSLEER. Trimming removed 0 bases at V and 4 bases at J, with 7 bases between. The CDR3 has 14 residues. The CDR3 region is CASSQDLEGNTIYF. The CDR3 bases are TGCGCCAGCAGCCAAGATCTCGAGGGAAACACCATATATTTT.

The chain recombines TRBV7-7 with TRBJ2-5, with 13 bases fitting TRBD2. The CDR3 spans 16 residues. CDR1 and CDR2 (germline): SSHAT, FNYEAQ (reference sequence). V gave up 5 bases and J gave up 1 base; unmatched junction bases: 4. The CDR3 sequence: CASSAGLAGTQETQYF. The CDR3 DNA reads as TGTGCCAGCAGCGCGGGACTAGCGGGGACCCAAGAGACCCAGTACTTC.

This chain joins TRBV27 and TRBJ1-3, with a tentative D call TRBD1 (6 bases). Germline assignment: CDR1 MNHEY and CDR2 SMNVEV (reference sequence). V lost 4 bases, J lost 4 bases, and 14 bases lay in between. There are 15 residues in the CDR3. The DNA of the CDR3 is TGTGCCAGCAGTTCCCGTGTAGGGGGAGGAAACACCATATATTTT. It specifies CASSSRVGGGNTIYF.

The chain combines TRBV11-2 with TRBJ2-1; D is perhaps TRBD1 (6 bases). V lost 4 bases and J 9 bases, leaving 13 bases between the germline ends. This CDR3 has 13 amino acids. The germline V gene encodes CDR1 SGHAT and CDR2 FQNNGV. The CDR3 DNA sequence: TGTGCCAGCAGCTCCGGGACAAGGGGTGAGCAGTTCTTC. Residues: CASSSGTRGEQFF.

This chain joins TRBV7-2 and TRBJ1-3; D remains ambiguous. The CDR3 runs 15 residues. CDR1 is SGHTA, CDR2 FQGNSA, per germline. Trimming took off 5 bases at V and 0 bases at J, with 11 bases between the two ends. CDR3 residues: CASSPPGSSGNTIYF. CDR3 in DNA: TGTGCCAGCAGCCCACCGGGGAGCTCTGGAAACACCATATATTTT.

The rearrangement links TRBV5-1 to TRBJ1-4, with D perhaps TRBD1 (6 bases). The CDR3 is 14 residues long. The germline V and J ends were trimmed by 5 bases and 5 bases, with 13 bases remaining between them. Germline values: CDR1 SGHRS, CDR2 YFSETQ. The CDR3 region has the DNA TGCGCCAGCAGGGGGGACACGGGGAATGAAAAACTGTTTTTT. This translates into CASRGDTGNEKLFF. The variable domain in full, with the rest retrieved from reference TRBV5-1 and TRBJ1-4, is KAGVTQTPRYLIKTRGQQVTLSCSPISGHRSVSWYQQTPGQGLQFLFEYFSETQRNKGNFPGRFSGRQFSNSRSEMNVSTLELGDSALYLCASRGDTGNEKLFFGSGTQLSVL.

A remark on this clone: A read error may account for a junction end that differs from germline. The CDR3 loop reads CSVLQGNALDF. As DNA, the CDR3 is TGCAGCGTTCTACAGGGTAATGCTTTGGACTTC. This chain connects TRBV29-1 to TRBJ1-2; perhaps TRBD1 as D (6 bases). CDR1 is SQVTM and CDR2 is ANQGSEA in the germline V gene. The CDR3 runs 11 residues.

The chain carries TRBV24-1 and TRBJ2-1, with D perhaps matching TRBD1 (7 bases). Deletions cut 3 bases from V and 8 bases from J, with 16 bases between. Per germline, CDR1 KGHDR and CDR2 SFDVKD. The CDR3 has 15 residues. The CDR3 region is CATSDVSGGNHEQFF. The DNA for the CDR3 is TGTGCCACCAGTGATGTTTCAGGGGGGAACCATGAGCAGTTCTTC.

This sequence joins TRBV27 and TRBJ1-4; a weak D match, TRBD1 (5 bases). Trimming removed 5 bases at V and 8 bases at J, with 18 bases between. CDR1 and CDR2 from the germline V gene are MNHEY and SMNVEV (reference sequence). This CDR3 spans 15 amino acids. This CDR3 reads CASSLRPGRGEKLFF. CDR3 nucleotides: TGTGCCAGCAGTCTCAGACCGGGACGGGGGGAAAAACTGTTTTTT.

This sequence joins TRBV4-1 and TRBJ2-3, with TRBD2 matching 15 bases. Looked up from germline, CDR1 is MGHRA and CDR2 is YSYEKL. The V gene end was trimmed by 3 bases and the J gene end by 4 bases; junction bases not matched to a gene: 11. This CDR3 is built from 19 residues. The CDR3 sequence: CASSQGTSGGSFPSDTQYF. DNA of the CDR3: TGCGCCAGCAGCCAGGGGACTAGCGGGGGGTCCTTTCCCTCAGATACGCAGTATTTT.

The J gene is TRBJ1-2, the V gene TRBV19; perhaps TRBD1 as D (6 bases). V was shortened by 4 bases and J by 8 bases, with 17 bases between the two germline ends. Germline V CDR1 and CDR2: LNHDA, SQIVND (reference sequence). The CDR3 has 14 amino acids. The CDR3, as DNA: TGTGCCAGTAGTACCACCGACAGGTTGGGGGGCTACACCTTC. Translation gives CASSTTDRLGGYTF. Full variable domain (remainder filled in from reference TRBV19 and TRBJ1-2): DGGITQSPKYLFRKEGQNVTLSCEQNLNHDAMYWYRQDPGQGLRLIYYSQIVNDFQKGDIAEGYSVSREKKESFPLTVTSAQKNPTAFYLCASSTTDRLGGYTFGSGTRLTVV.

The chain couples TRBV15 to TRBJ2-7; D is unclear. The CDR3 consists of 14 residues. V was trimmed by 3 bases and J by 4 bases, leaving 13 bases between them. CDR1 is LNHNV, CDR2 YYDKDF, per germline (reference sequence). Written as DNA, the CDR3 is TGTGCCACCAGCAGGGTCCCGGGTGGGTACGAGCAGTACTTC. Its translation is CATSRVPGGYEQYF.

With regard to this clone: Distinct nucleotide sequences in the sample also encode this CDR3. The chain joins TRBV2 to TRBJ1-2; 8 bases line up with TRBD1. The CDR3 spans 13 residues. Germline V gene lookup returns CDR1 SNHLY and CDR2 FYNNEI. Trimming cost V 3 bases and J 4 bases; bases outside gene matches: 1. The CDR3: CASSEDRVYGYTF. CDR3 nucleotide sequence: TGTGCCAGCAGTGAGGACAGGGTCTATGGCTACACCTTC.

This chain joins TRBV7-9 and TRBJ1-5; 9 positions agree with TRBD1. V shed 5 bases and J 5 bases; nucleotides not matched to a gene: 7. Germline V gene lookup returns CDR1 SEHNR and CDR2 FQNEAQ (reference sequence). This CDR3 has 15 residues. The CDR3 reads CASSQQGAYDQPQHF. The CDR3, as DNA: TGTGCCAGCAGCCAACAGGGGGCATATGATCAGCCCCAGCATTTT.

This clone was observed a single time. The rearrangement links TRBV5-4 to TRBJ2-5; 10 bases are a match to TRBD1. V lost 0 bases and J lost 4; bases outside the gene matches: 3. The germline gives CDR1 SGHNT, CDR2 YYREEE (reference sequence). The CDR3 totals 15 residues. This CDR3 reads CASSLARTGGETQYF. As DNA, the CDR3 is TGTGCCAGCAGCTTGGCCCGGACAGGGGGAGAGACCCAGTACTTC. Complete variable domain (other parts from reference TRBV5-4 and TRBJ2-5): ETGVTQSPTHLIKTRGQQVTLRCSSQSGHNTVSWYQQALGQGPQFIFQYYREEENGRGNFPPRFSGLQFPNYSSELNVNALELDDSALYLCASSLARTGGETQYFGPGTRLLVL.

The V gene is TRBV2, the J gene TRBJ1-1, with 9 bases matching TRBD1. Per the germline V gene, CDR1 is SNHLY and CDR2 is FYNNEI. The junction had 6 bases not matched to a gene; V was cut back by 7 bases and J by 6 bases. This CDR3 is built from 13 residues. CDR3 nucleotides: TGTGCCAGCAAGGGACAGGGCCAGTCTGAAGCTTTCTTT. This codes for CASKGQGQSEAFF.